This T cell receptor (beta chain) comes out of a study of T cell responses to AZD1222 COVID-19 vaccine. Remarks on this clone: As yet, its antigen is unknown.

Repertoires were generated with immunoSEQ multiplex PCR, while TCRdb's copy carries only in-frame clones and drops some. The sample lists 100,000 to 150,000 clones; about nine tenths were seen once. Study-level results: Every sample of the repertoires postdated the peak T cell response. A rise in Spike-specific TCR breadth and depth followed two AZD1222 doses. Across spike, vaccine-associated CD4 TCRs were found, dominant at 160-218 and 743-854. Females made up more of the donors, who were largely white British, and clonal diversity may have come out too low.

Between the trimmed V and J ends, which lost 6 bases and 4 bases, there was a span of 11 bases. This CDR3 has 13 residues. Germline assignment: CDR1 MNHEY and CDR2 SVGAGI. This clonotype originated in an adult in good health. Sequencing used peripheral blood, obtained on day 0 of MenACWY control vaccination. The V call is TRBV6-5, the J call TRBJ2-3, with D hard to call. The CDR3 bases are TGTGCCAGCAGCTCTTACCCTTCAGATACGCAGTATTTT. Translation: CASSSYPSDTQYF.